The rows below give T cell receptor beta chains drawn from one sample of a study of cytomegalovirus exposure and HLA in healthy donors. Clones were sequenced by immunoSEQ multiplex PCR, and TCRdb holds only the in-frame ones, with some missing. The table counts approximately 110,000 clones; 3.7% lies in the top ten. Sequencing input: PBMCs. The receptors shown here come from a man aged 30 to 39 in good health and CMV-seronegative. Both conserved end residues are part of each CDR3. The order of the fields is D gene, V gene, J gene, CDR3 protein, CDR3 DNA. The D gene is left open where the match is weak.

>-|TRBV7-2|TRBJ1-2
CASSLRVRRVGDYGYTF
TGTGCCAGCAGCTTGAGGGTTAGGAGGGTGGGGGACTATGGCTACACCTTC
>TRBD2|TRBV19|TRBJ2-7
CASSTVSGSYEQYF
TGTGCCAGTAGTACTGTTAGCGGGTCCTACGAGCAGTACTTC
>TRBD2|TRBV27|TRBJ2-1
CASSTLAGGRRGEQFF
TGTGCCAGCAGTACCCTAGCGGGGGGGCGAAGGGGTGAGCAGTTCTTC
>TRBD1|TRBV11-1|TRBJ2-7
CASSRDRGREQYF
TGTGCCAGCAGCCGGGACAGGGGTCGGGAGCAGTACTTC
>TRBD2|TRBV15|TRBJ2-7
CATSTGTSGGVSEQYF
TGTGCCACCAGCACAGGGACTAGCGGGGGAGTGAGCGAGCAGTACTTC
>TRBD1|TRBV7-9|TRBJ2-7
CASSSGTGTYEQYF
TGTGCCAGCAGCTCCGGGACAGGAACCTACGAGCAGTACTTC
>TRBD2|TRBV7-2|TRBJ2-5
CASSLSSSAGGRAAQYF
TGTGCCAGCAGCTTATCATCCTCGGCGGGGGGGCGGGCCGCCCAGTACTTC
>-|TRBV19|TRBJ2-5
CASSIWGGGFGAQYF
TGTGCCAGTAGTATATGGGGGGGCGGCTTCGGGGCCCAGTACTTC
>TRBD2|TRBV7-2|TRBJ2-7
CASSLGREAYEQYF
TGTGCCAGCAGCTTGGGCCGGGAGGCTTACGAGCAGTACTTC
>TRBD1|TRBV5-1|TRBJ1-1
CASSLETGITEAFF
TGCGCCAGCAGCTTAGAGACAGGGATCACTGAAGCTTTCTTT
>-|TRBV5-1|TRBJ2-3
CASSPRGTTDTQYF
TGCGCCAGCAGCCCCAGGGGAACCACAGATACGCAGTATTTT
>-|TRBV27|TRBJ1-1
CASSQGIEAFF
TGTGCCAGCAGTCAGGGGATTGAAGCTTTCTTT
>-|TRBV5-1|TRBJ2-7
CASAESQSYEQYF
TGCGCCAGCGCCGAGTCCCAATCCTACGAGCAGTACTTC
>TRBD2|TRBV7-7|TRBJ2-5
CASSPGTSGVLETQYF
TGTGCCAGCAGCCCCGGGACTAGCGGGGTATTGGAGACCCAGTACTTC
>TRBD1|TRBV6-1|TRBJ1-3
CASSDGEGAHSGNTIYF
TGTGCCAGCAGTGACGGAGAGGGGGCCCACTCTGGAAACACCATATATTTT
>-|TRBV20-1|TRBJ1-1
CSARRGSEAFF
TGCAGTGCTAGAAGGGGTTCCGAAGCTTTCTTT
>-|TRBV2|TRBJ2-5
CASSEVQETQYF
TGTGCCAGCAGCGAGGTCCAAGAGACCCAGTACTTC
>-|TRBV6-6|TRBJ1-1
CASSYSLTEAFF
TGTGCCAGCAGTTACTCACTCACTGAAGCTTTCTTT
>TRBD1|TRBV14|TRBJ1-6
CASSQVDRDNSPLHF
TGTGCCAGCAGCCAAGTAGACAGGGATAATTCACCCCTCCACTTT
>-|TRBV18|TRBJ1-1
CASSPGTWATEAFF
TGTGCCAGCTCACCTGGGACTTGGGCCACTGAAGCTTTCTTT
>TRBD2|TRBV5-4|TRBJ2-3
CASRLLSGASTDTQYF
TGTGCCAGCAGGCTACTGAGCGGGGCAAGCACAGATACGCAGTATTTT
>-|TRBV6-5|TRBJ1-4
CASSYSLQAGEKLFF
TGTGCCAGCAGTTACTCGTTACAAGCCGGGGAAAAACTGTTTTTT
>-|TRBV28|TRBJ2-6
CASSLLRAGANVLTF
TGTGCCAGCAGTTTATTGAGGGCTGGGGCCAACGTCCTGACTTTC
>-|TRBV7-3|TRBJ2-4
CASSSSGAGDIRYF
TGTGCCAGCAGCTCCTCCGGGGCGGGGGACATTCGGTACTTC
>-|TRBV15|TRBJ1-5
CATSRDSNTGSGNQPQHF
TGTGCCACCAGCAGAGATAGTAATACGGGGTCGGGCAATCAGCCCCAGCATTTT
>-|TRBV14|TRBJ1-1
CASSQSTGAGAFF
TGTGCCAGCAGCCAATCTACAGGCGCCGGAGCTTTCTTT
>-|TRBV5-4|TRBJ1-3
CASSLSGTNLGNTIYF
TGTGCCAGCAGCTTGAGCGGGACAAACCTCGGAAACACCATATATTTT
>TRBD2|TRBV27|TRBJ2-5
CASTSPRGLAGAYQETQYF
TGTGCCAGCACCTCTCCTCGAGGCCTAGCGGGGGCGTACCAAGAGACCCAGTACTTC
>-|TRBV20-1|TRBJ1-4
CSAREGLF
TGCAGTGCTAGAGAGGGGCTTTTT
>TRBD2|TRBV2|TRBJ2-1
CASKGTSGTMEQFF
TGTGCCAGCAAAGGGACTAGCGGGACCATGGAGCAGTTCTTC
>TRBD1|TRBV28|TRBJ2-5
CASSLGTGTGVKETQYF
TGTGCCAGCAGTTTAGGAACCGGGACAGGGGTTAAAGAGACCCAGTACTTC
>-|TRBV5-4|TRBJ1-3
CASSPSSARGGNTIYF
TGTGCCAGCAGCCCGTCATCGGCCAGGGGTGGAAACACCATATATTTT
>-|TRBV4-1|TRBJ1-1
CASSVRGAGVSTEAFF
TGCGCCAGCAGCGTCCGAGGGGCAGGGGTGAGCACTGAAGCTTTCTTT